Listed here are 29 T cell receptor beta chains from one sample, sequenced in a study of blood T cell repertoires in COVID-19. Clones were read by immunoSEQ multiplex PCR, and TCRdb kept only the in-frame ones, dropping some. The data show about 210,000 clones, more than 75% seen once. Sequenced material: PBMCs or T cells enriched from blood (not recorded which). All receptors come from a young man with acute COVID-19.

The gene calls are TRBV7-2 and TRBJ2-7, with TRBD1 identical over 9 bases. The CDR3 consists of 14 residues. The germline gives CDR1 SGHTA, CDR2 FQGNSA. V shed 6 bases, J shed 0 bases, and the junction held 3 bases outside the gene matches. As DNA, the CDR3 is TGTGCCAGCAGGACAGGGGGTAGCTCCTACGAGCAGTACTTC. Translation: CASRTGGSSYEQYF.

The chain combines TRBV7-2 with TRBJ1-2, with 8 bases identical to TRBD1. V dropped 5 bases and J dropped 7; count of bases not matched to a gene: 15. CDR3 length equals 16 residues. CDR1 and CDR2 from the germline V gene are SGHTA and FQGNSA. CDR3 coding DNA: TGTGCCAGCAGCCCCCAGGGACAGGCCTCCAGGGCTGGCTACACCTTC. This encodes CASSPQGQASRAGYTF.

The V call is TRBV5-1, the J call TRBJ1-2; 10 bases map to TRBD1. Germline V lookup: CDR1 SGHRS, CDR2 YFSETQ. The CDR3 sequence is 16 residues long. Germline trimming cut 1 base from V and 3 bases from J; bases unmatched to any gene: 6. Written as DNA, the CDR3 is TGCGCCAGCAGCTTGATTGGGACAGGGGTTGACTATGGCTACACCTTC. Translation: CASSLIGTGVDYGYTF.

V gene TRBV7-9 combines with J gene TRBJ2-7; TRBD2 might be the D (6 bases). The CDR3 totals 15 residues. Germline loops: CDR1 SEHNR, CDR2 FQNEAQ (reference sequence). The V and J ends lost 5 bases and 2 bases respectively, with 16 bases between them. CDR3 sequence: CASSPWGDVTYEQYF. The DNA of the CDR3 is TGTGCCAGCAGCCCGTGGGGGGACGTCACCTACGAGCAGTACTTC.

This chain uses TRBV27 with TRBJ1-6; maybe TRBD1 (5 bases). The CDR3 has 14 residues. Trimming left V 6 bases short and J 7 bases short, with 13 bases between. Germline CDR1 reads MNHEY; CDR2 reads SMNVEV (reference sequence). The CDR3 loop is CASRLGGTNSPLHF. The CDR3 nucleotides are TGTGCCAGCAGGCTGGGGGGGACGAATTCACCCCTCCACTTT.

This rearrangement joins TRBV5-4 to TRBJ1-2; 7 bases are a match to TRBD1. The CDR3 has 14 amino acids. The trim removed 0 bases at V and 2 bases at J, leaving 1 base unmatched. Germline CDR1 SGHNT, CDR2 YYREEE (reference sequence). DNA of the CDR3: TGTGCCAGCAGCTTGGCGACAGGGAACTATGGCTACACCTTC. Translating it yields CASSLATGNYGYTF.

This clone was recorded a few times. CDR3 in DNA: TGTGCCAGCAACCCGCGGGGGGGCCCGCGGACCCAGTACTTC. Translation: CASNPRGGPRTQYF. V usage is TRBV2 and J usage is TRBJ2-5, with 9 nucleotides matching TRBD2. V lost 7 bases, J lost 7 bases, and 10 bases stayed unmatched. Germline-derived CDR1 and CDR2 are SNHLY and FYNNEI. CDR3 length: 14 residues.

In DNA, the CDR3 is TGTGCCAGTAGTACGTCAGGGTTCGAGCAGTACTTC. Translation: CASSTSGFEQYF. V is TRBV19 and J is TRBJ2-7; possible D gene TRBD1, 5 bases. Trimming shortened V by 4 bases and J by 6 bases, and 10 bases separated the two germline ends. The germline gives CDR1 LNHDA, CDR2 SQIVND (reference sequence). The CDR3 extends over 12 amino acids.

This chain connects TRBV29-1 to TRBJ1-1; D is undetermined. There are 15 residues in the CDR3. The germline V gene encodes CDR1 SQVTM and CDR2 ANQGSEA. Trimming left V 3 bases short and J 0 bases short, with 14 bases between. CDR3 amino acids: CSVERPGTMNTEAFF. In DNA form, the CDR3 reads TGCAGCGTTGAGAGGCCGGGTACCATGAACACTGAAGCTTTCTTT.

The V call is TRBV27, the J call TRBJ1-2; TRBD1 matches at 7 bases. Germline CDR1 reads MNHEY; CDR2 reads SMNVEV (reference sequence). This CDR3 has 19 residues. Germline trimming cut 8 bases from V and 1 base from J; bases unmatched to any gene: 22. CDR3 DNA: TGTGCCAGCGCAGTCTCAATATGGGACAGAAGATCTTTTAACTATGGCTACACCTTC. This gives the protein CASAVSIWDRRSFNYGYTF.

The V call is TRBV12-3 or TRBV12-4, the J call TRBJ1-1, with a possible D match to TRBD1 (5 bases). V was trimmed by 6 bases and J by 2 bases, leaving 10 bases between them. CDR3 length: 13 residues. CDR3: CASSWTLNTEAFF. CDR3 in DNA: TGTGCCAGCAGCTGGACACTAAACACTGAAGCTTTCTTT.

The chain employs TRBV2 and TRBJ2-3; D is possibly TRBD2 (6 bases). Looked up from germline, CDR1 is SNHLY and CDR2 is FYNNEI. The CDR3 is 20 residues long. V dropped 5 bases and J dropped 0 bases, with 27 bases sitting between them. The CDR3 sequence is CASSIFGLALYSPSTDTQYF. DNA of the CDR3: TGTGCCAGCAGTATCTTTGGGCTAGCGCTCTACTCTCCTAGCACAGATACGCAGTATTTT.

The J gene is TRBJ2-5, the V gene TRBV3-1 (or the pseudogene TRBV3-2); TRBD2 aligns across 15 bases. J was trimmed by 9 bases and V by 4 bases; bases with no gene match: 12. Germline V gene sequence: CDR1 LGHDT, CDR2 YNNKEL (reference sequence). This CDR3 comprises 17 residues. The CDR3 sequence is CASSRGTSGGPPWPQYF. CDR3 DNA: TGTGCCAGCAGCCGAGGGACTAGCGGGGGGCCCCCATGGCCCCAGTACTTC.

The chain has TRBV10-1 and TRBJ2-7; 7 bases are shared with TRBD1. V shed 4 bases, J shed 1 base, and the junction held 10 bases outside the gene matches. Germline-derived CDR1 and CDR2 are WNHNN and SYGVQD (reference sequence). The length of the CDR3 is 16 residues. DNA for the CDR3: TGCGCCAGCAGTGGAATGGAGGACAGGCCTTCCTACGAGCAGTACTTC. Its protein product is CASSGMEDRPSYEQYF.

J is TRBJ1-2 and V is TRBV19; 10 positions agree with TRBD1. Germline CDR1 LNHDA, CDR2 SQIVND (reference sequence). The CDR3 totals 17 residues. Losses at the gene ends were 8 bases for V and 6 bases for J; bases not matched to a gene: 18. CDR3 loop: CASYTPGTGVEEDGYTF. CDR3 nucleotide sequence: TGTGCCAGTTATACTCCCGGGACAGGGGTGGAGGAGGATGGCTACACCTTC.

This clone is a singleton in its sample. The rearrangement joins TRBV4-1 to TRBJ2-1; perhaps TRBD2 as D (6 bases). The V gene's germline CDR1 is MGHRA and CDR2 YSYEKL. Trimming pared 0 bases from V and 1 base from J, leaving 10 bases between. The CDR3 has 16 amino acids. The CDR3, as DNA: TGCGCCAGCAGCCAAGATCCTAGCGTGTCCTACAATGAGCAGTTCTTC. Translated, it gives CASSQDPSVSYNEQFF.

This chain links TRBV5-6 with TRBJ2-5; 8 bases are a match to TRBD2. V gave up 4 bases and J gave up 5 bases; unmatched junction bases: 4. From germline, CDR1 is SGHDT and CDR2 YYEEEE. The CDR3 runs 13 residues. The CDR3 DNA reads TGTGCCAGCAGCGGGACTAGTCGTGAGACCCAGTACTTC. Protein: CASSGTSRETQYF.

A remark on this clone: Distinct nucleotide sequences in the sample also encode this CDR3. The genes are TRBV18 and TRBJ1-1; perhaps TRBD1 as D (6 bases). Germline-derived CDR1 and CDR2 are KGHSH and LQKENI. Trimming stripped 1 base from V and 3 bases from J, with 9 bases between. The CDR3 contains 14 residues. This CDR3 is CASSPLGGDTEAFF. CDR3 DNA sequence: TGTGCCAGCTCACCACTAGGGGGGGACACTGAAGCTTTCTTT.

The rearrangement joins TRBV5-1 to TRBJ1-1; maybe TRBD1 (6 bases). This CDR3 spans 13 amino acids. V lost 4 bases, J lost 5 bases, and 12 bases lay in between. Germline V CDR1 and CDR2: SGHRS, YFSETQ. The CDR3, as DNA: TGCGCCAGCAGCGTAACAGGGTCGACTGAAGCTTTCTTT. Amino acids: CASSVTGSTEAFF.

The chain joins TRBV2 to TRBJ1-2, with D perhaps TRBD1 (5 bases). Germline assignment: CDR1 SNHLY and CDR2 FYNNEI. There are 13 residues in the CDR3. Trimming took 4 bases from V and 7 from J, leaving 13 bases between them. CDR3 residues: CASSGRGTGGYTF. CDR3 sequence (DNA): TGTGCCAGCAGTGGGAGGGGAACTGGTGGCTACACCTTC.

Points on this clone: The same CDR3 arises from other DNA sequences in this sample as well. The chain links TRBV5-1 to TRBJ2-5, with TRBD1 identical over 8 bases. J lost 5 bases, V lost 4 bases, and 7 bases had no gene match. CDR3 length: 14 residues. The germline V gene has CDR1 SGHRS and CDR2 YFSETQ. CDR3 protein: CASSADRVRETQYF. The CDR3 coding sequence is TGCGCCAGCAGCGCGGACAGGGTCAGGGAGACCCAGTACTTC.

In this sample, this clone turned up once. This sequence joins TRBV18 and TRBJ1-5, with TRBD1 identical over 9 bases. The V gene end was trimmed by 5 bases and the J gene end by 5 bases; junction bases not matched to a gene: 4. Germline lookup yields CDR1 KGHSH and CDR2 LQKENI. The CDR3 has 14 residues. The CDR3: CASSGGQGDQPQHF. The CDR3 DNA reads as TGTGCCAGCTCAGGGGGACAGGGCGATCAGCCCCAGCATTTT.

This clone was detected a few times. The chain's CDR3 is CASMGGSNTEAFF. The CDR3 coding sequence is TGCGCCAGCATGGGGGGATCGAACACTGAAGCTTTCTTT. This sequence joins TRBV10-1 and TRBJ1-1; D is possibly TRBD1 (5 bases). The CDR3 covers 13 residues. Germline assignment: CDR1 WNHNN and CDR2 SYGVQD (reference sequence). Trimming cost V 7 bases and J 1 base, with 10 bases left between them.

The rearrangement links TRBV27 to TRBJ2-3; 14 positions agree with TRBD2. V was pared by 7 bases and J by 3 bases, with 6 bases of the junction left unmatched. From germline, CDR1 is MNHEY and CDR2 SMNVEV (reference sequence). The CDR3 contains 16 residues. Here the CDR3 reads CASIRRLAGGTDTQYF. CDR3 DNA: TGTGCCAGCATCCGTAGACTAGCGGGGGGGACAGATACGCAGTATTTT.

The J gene is TRBJ2-7, the V gene TRBV5-5; D might be TRBD1 (6 bases). Between the trimmed V and J ends, which lost 7 bases and 4 bases, there was a span of 18 bases. This CDR3 has 14 residues. The V gene's germline CDR1 is SGHKS and CDR2 YYEKEE (reference sequence). Here the CDR3 reads CASAQAGTLYEQYF. CDR3 nucleotides: TGTGCCAGCGCCCAGGCCGGGACATTATACGAGCAGTACTTC. The full variable domain, in which reference TRBV5-5 and TRBJ2-7 provide the parts outside the CDR3, is DAGVTQSPTHLIKTRGQQVTLRCSPISGHKSVSWYQQVLGQGPQFIFQYYEKEERGRGNFPDRFSARQFPNYSSELNVNALLLGDSALYLCASAQAGTLYEQYFGPGTRLTVT.

The gene calls are TRBV12-5 and TRBJ1-1; the D is unclear. Trimming shortened V by 3 bases and J by 1 base, and 6 bases separated the two germline ends. CDR1 is LGHNT and CDR2 is FRNRAP in the germline V gene. The CDR3 is 13 amino acids. The DNA for the CDR3 is TGTGCTAGTGGTTTACAGAGGAACACTGAAGCTTTCTTT. Translated: CASGLQRNTEAFF.

The chain's CDR3 is CASSLIGRVNTEAFF. CDR3 DNA: TGTGCCAGCAGTTTAATAGGCAGGGTGAACACTGAAGCTTTCTTT. The V call is TRBV27, the J call TRBJ1-1; possibly TRBD1 for D (5 bases). Germline CDR1 MNHEY, CDR2 SMNVEV (reference sequence). This CDR3 has 15 residues. V gave up 2 bases and J gave up 0 bases, with 10 bases separating them.

The genes are TRBV5-1 and TRBJ1-1; TRBD1 matches 9 bases. The CDR3 is made up of 13 amino acids. The V and J ends lost 9 bases and 4 bases, in that order; junction bases with no gene match: 7. CDR1 SGHRS and CDR2 YFSETQ come from the germline V gene. The CDR3 here is CATRDRVSTEAFF. In nucleotides, the CDR3 is TGCGCCACCCGGGACAGGGTGAGCACTGAAGCTTTCTTT.

This chain links TRBV3-1 (or the pseudogene TRBV3-2) with TRBJ1-5, with D uncertain. V dropped 3 bases and J dropped 2 bases, with 8 bases sitting between them. The CDR3 loop spans 14 amino acids. The germline V gene encodes CDR1 LGHDT and CDR2 YNNKEL (reference sequence). CDR3 nucleotides: TGTGCCAGCAGCCACTCAGGTGGCAATCAGCCCCAGCATTTT. Encoded protein: CASSHSGGNQPQHF.